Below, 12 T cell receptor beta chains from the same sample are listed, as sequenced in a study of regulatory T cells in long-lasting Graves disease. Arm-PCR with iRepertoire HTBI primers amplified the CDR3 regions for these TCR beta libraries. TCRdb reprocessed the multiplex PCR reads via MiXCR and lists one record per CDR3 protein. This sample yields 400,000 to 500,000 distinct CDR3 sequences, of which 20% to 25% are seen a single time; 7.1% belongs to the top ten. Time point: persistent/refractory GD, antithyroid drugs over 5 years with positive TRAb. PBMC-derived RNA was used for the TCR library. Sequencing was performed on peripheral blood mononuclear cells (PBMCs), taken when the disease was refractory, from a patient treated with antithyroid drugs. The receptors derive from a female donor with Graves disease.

CDR3 sequence reads: CATSDQTRTGDQPQHF. In nucleotides, the CDR3 is TGTGCCACCAGTGATCAGACTCGGACAGGGGATCAGCCCCAGCATTTT. V usage is TRBV24-1 and J usage is TRBJ1-5; 9 bases agree with TRBD1. V dropped 3 bases and J dropped 5; count of bases not matched to a gene: 7. The CDR3 length is 16 residues. The germline V gene encodes CDR1 KGHDR and CDR2 SFDVKD.

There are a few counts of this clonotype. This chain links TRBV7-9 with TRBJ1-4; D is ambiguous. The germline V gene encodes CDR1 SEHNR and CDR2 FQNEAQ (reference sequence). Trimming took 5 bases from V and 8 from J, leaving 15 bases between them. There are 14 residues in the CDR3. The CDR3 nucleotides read TGTGCCAGCAGCGCCCCGGGCCACTTGGAAAAACTGTTTTTT. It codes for CASSAPGHLEKLFF.

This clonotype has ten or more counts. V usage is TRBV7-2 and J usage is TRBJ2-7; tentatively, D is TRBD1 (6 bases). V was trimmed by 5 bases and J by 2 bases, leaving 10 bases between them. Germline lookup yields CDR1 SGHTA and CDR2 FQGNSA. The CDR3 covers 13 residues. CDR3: CASSRTVTYEQYF. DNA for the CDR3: TGTGCCAGCAGCCGGACAGTCACCTACGAGCAGTACTTC.

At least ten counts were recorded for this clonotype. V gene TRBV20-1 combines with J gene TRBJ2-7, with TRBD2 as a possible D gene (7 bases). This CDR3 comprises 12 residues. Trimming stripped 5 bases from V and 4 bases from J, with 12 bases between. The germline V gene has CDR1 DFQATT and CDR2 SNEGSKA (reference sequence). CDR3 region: CSAQGGAYEQYF. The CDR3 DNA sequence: TGCAGTGCTCAAGGGGGGGCGTACGAGCAGTACTTC.

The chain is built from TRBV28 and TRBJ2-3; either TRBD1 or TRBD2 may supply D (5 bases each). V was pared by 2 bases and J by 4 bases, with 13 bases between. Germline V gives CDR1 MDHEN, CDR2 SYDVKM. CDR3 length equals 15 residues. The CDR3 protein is CASSLPRGRADTQYF. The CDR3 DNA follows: TGTGCCAGCAGTTTACCCCGGGGCAGGGCAGATACGCAGTATTTT.

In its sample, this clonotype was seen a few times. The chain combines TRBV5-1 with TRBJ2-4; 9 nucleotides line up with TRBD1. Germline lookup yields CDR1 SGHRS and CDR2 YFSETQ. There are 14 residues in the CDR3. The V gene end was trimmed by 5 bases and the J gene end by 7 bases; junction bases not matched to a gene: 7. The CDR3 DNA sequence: TGCGCCAGCAGTCCAGCTGGACAGGGGAACATTCAGTACTTC. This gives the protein CASSPAGQGNIQYF.

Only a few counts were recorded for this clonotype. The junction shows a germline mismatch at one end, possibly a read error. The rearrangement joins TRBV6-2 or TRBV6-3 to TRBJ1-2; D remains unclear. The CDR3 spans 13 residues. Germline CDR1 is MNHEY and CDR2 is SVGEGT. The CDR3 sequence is CASSSGGRGRLVF. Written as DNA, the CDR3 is TGTGCCAGCAGTTCCGGAGGGAGAGGCAGGCTAGTTTTC.

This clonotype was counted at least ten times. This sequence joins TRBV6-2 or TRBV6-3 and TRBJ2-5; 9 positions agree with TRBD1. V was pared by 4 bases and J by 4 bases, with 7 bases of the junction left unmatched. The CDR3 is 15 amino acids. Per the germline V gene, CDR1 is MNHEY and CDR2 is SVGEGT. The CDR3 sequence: CASSSGQGGGETQYF. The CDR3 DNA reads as TGTGCCAGCAGTTCGGGACAGGGCGGAGGAGAGACCCAGTACTTC.

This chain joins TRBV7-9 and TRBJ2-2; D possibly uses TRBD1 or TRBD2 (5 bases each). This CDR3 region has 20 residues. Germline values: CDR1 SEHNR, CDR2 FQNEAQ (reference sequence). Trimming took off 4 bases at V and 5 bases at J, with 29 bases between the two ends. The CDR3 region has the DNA TGTGCCAGCAGCTCCCCCCGGGACGGCAGCCACGTTGAGAGTACCGGGGAGCTGTTTTTT. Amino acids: CASSSPRDGSHVESTGELFF.

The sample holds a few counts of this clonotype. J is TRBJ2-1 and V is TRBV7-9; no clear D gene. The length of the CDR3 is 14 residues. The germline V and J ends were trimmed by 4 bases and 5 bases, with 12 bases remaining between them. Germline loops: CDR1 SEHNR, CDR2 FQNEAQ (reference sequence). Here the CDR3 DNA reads TGTGCCAGCAGCTCCCTGGGTATGAACAATGAGCAGTTCTTC. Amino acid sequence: CASSSLGMNNEQFF.

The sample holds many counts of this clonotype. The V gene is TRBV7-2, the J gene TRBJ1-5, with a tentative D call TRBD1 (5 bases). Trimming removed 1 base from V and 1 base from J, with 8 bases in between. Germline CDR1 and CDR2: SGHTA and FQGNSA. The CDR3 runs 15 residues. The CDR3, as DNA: TGTGCCAGCAGCTTAGATTGGGGGAGCAATCAGCCCCAGCATTTT. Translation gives CASSLDWGSNQPQHF.

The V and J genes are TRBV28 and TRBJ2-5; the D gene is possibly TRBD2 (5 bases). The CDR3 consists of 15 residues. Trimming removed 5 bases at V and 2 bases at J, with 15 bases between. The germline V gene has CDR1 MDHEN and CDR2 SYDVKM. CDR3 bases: TGTGCCAGCAGTCCGAGACTAAGCGGACAAGAGACCCAGTACTTC. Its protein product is CASSPRLSGQETQYF.